This T cell receptor beta chain was sequenced for a study of T cells in Graves' hyperthyroidism and ophthalmopathy. V trimming: 3 bases; J trimming: 4 bases; junction bases outside the gene matches: 3. Looked up from germline, CDR1 is DFQATT and CDR2 is SNEGSKA (reference sequence). The CDR3 loop spans 14 amino acids. The TCR beta CDR3 regions underwent amplification using RNA transcripts as the source. TCR CDR3 regions were first amplified by RT-PCR with HTBI primers. TCRdb re-called the multiplex PCR reads through MiXCR, storing one row per CDR3 protein. The sample consists of 310,000 or so distinct CDR3 sequences, over 15% of them appearing once.

The rearrangement joins TRBV20-1 to TRBJ2-7, with 13 nucleotides matching TRBD2. The receptor was derived from a woman aged 55-69 years with Graves' ophthalmopathy. Source material: blood. CDR3 amino acids: CSARGTSGIYEQYF. CDR3 in DNA: TGCAGTGCTAGGGGGACTAGCGGGATTTACGAGCAGTACTTC.